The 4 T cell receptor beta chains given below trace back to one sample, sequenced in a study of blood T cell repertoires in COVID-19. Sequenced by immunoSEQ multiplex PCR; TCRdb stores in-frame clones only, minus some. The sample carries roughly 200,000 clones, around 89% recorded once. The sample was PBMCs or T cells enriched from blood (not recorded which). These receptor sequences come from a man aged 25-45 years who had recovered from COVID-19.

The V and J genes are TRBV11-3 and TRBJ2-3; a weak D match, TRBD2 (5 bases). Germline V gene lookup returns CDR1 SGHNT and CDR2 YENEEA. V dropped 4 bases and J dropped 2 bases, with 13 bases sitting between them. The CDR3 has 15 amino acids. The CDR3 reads CASSSDGGVTDTQYF. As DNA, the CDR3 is TGTGCCAGCAGCTCGGACGGAGGAGTCACAGATACGCAGTATTTT.

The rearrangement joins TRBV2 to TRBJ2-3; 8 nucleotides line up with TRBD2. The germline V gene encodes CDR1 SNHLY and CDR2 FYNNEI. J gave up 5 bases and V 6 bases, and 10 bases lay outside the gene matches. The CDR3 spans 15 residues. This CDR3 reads CASSQGWLAGDTQYF. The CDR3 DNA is TGTGCCAGCAGCCAGGGGTGGCTAGCGGGAGATACGCAGTATTTT.

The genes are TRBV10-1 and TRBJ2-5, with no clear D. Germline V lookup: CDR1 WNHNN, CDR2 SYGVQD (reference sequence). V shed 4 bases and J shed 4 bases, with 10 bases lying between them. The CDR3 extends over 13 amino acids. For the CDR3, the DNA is TGCGCCAGCAGTGCGAGGAGATCAGAGACCCAGTACTTC. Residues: CASSARRSETQYF.

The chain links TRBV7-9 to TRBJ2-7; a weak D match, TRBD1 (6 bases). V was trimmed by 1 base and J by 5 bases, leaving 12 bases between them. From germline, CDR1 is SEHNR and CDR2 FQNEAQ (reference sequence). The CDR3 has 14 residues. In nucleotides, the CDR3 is TGTGCCAGCAGCTTAGGCCGGGACAACCACGAGCAGTACTTC. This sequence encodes CASSLGRDNHEQYF.